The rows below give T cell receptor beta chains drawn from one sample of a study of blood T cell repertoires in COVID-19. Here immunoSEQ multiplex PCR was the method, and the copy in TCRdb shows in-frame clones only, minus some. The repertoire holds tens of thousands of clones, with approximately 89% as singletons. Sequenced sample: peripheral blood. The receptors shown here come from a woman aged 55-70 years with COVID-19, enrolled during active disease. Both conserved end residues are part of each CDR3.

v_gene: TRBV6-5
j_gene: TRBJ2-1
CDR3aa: CASSTGEQFF

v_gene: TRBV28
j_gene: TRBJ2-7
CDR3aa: CASSFPNSYEQYF

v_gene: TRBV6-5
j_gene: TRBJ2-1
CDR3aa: CASSLQAPYNEQFF

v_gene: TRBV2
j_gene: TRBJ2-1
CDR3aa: CASSDWGDSYNEQFF

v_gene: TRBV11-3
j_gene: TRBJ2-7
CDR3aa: CASRWDRGSEQYF

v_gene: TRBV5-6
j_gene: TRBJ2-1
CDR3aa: CASSLLAGKNSYNEQFF

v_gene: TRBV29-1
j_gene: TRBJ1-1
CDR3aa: CSVRGQGNTEAFF

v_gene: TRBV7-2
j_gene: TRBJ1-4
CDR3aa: CASSLWSGGHEKLFF

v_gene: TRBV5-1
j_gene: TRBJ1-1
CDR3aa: CASSLVWALNTEAFF

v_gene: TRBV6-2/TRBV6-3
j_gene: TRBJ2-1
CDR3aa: CASSPTTSSREFF

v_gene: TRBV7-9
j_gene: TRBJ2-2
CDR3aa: CASSWASGRAAGELFF

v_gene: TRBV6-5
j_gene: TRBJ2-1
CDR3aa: CASSRAGYGIDEQFF

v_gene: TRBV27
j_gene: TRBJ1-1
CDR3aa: CASSFVPFRNTEAFF

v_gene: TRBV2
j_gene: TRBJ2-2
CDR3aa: CASLVGGTNTGELFF

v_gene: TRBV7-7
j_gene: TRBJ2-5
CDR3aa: CASSFIRGWTQYF

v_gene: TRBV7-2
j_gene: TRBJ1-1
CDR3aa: CASSFALRGTEAFF

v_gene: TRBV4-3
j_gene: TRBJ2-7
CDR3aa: CASSPGTGPRYEQYF

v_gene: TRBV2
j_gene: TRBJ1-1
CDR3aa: CASSETGGVTEAFF

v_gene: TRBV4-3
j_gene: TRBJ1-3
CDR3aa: CASSQGAGSGNTIYF

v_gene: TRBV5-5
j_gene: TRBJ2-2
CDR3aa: CASSSGLNTGELFF

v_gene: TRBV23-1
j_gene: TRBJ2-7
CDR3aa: CAQVGLALISYEQYF

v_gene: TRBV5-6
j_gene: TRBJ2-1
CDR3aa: CASSLARGSSYNEQFF

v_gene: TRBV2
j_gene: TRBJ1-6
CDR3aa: CASTGTGDYNSPLHF

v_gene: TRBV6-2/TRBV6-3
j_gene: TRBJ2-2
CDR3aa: CASSLSSGRARTGELFF

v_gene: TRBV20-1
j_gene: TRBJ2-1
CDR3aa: CSAREGGLQFF

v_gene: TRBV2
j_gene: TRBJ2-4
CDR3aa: CATTWAPGDIQYF

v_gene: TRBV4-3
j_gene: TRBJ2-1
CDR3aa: CASSQAPQGLAGALYNEQFF

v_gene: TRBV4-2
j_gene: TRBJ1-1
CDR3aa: CASSQELPGRTEAFF

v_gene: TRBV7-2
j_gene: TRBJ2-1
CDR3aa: CASSLESGAYNEQFF

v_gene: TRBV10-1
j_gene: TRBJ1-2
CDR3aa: CASSVCADGYTF

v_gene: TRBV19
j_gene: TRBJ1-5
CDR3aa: CASTQQGNQPQHF

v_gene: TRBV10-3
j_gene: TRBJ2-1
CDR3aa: CAISPGLLSEQFF

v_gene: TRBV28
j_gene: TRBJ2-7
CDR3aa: CASSGGLAGPPYEQYF

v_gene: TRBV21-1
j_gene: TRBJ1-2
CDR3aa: CASSKARGRINGYTF

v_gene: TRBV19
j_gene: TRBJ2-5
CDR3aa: CASSPSPWDRLQETQYF

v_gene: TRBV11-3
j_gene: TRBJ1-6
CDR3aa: CASSPGTETYNSPLHF

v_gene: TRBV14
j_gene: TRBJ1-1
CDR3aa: CASKLNMNTEAFF

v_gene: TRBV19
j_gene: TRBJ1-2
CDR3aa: CASSMGTAAGEDYGYTF

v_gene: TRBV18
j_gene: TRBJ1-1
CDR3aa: CASSPMGRETEAFF

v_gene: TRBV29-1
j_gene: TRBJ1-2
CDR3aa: CSVPPGRTYGYTF

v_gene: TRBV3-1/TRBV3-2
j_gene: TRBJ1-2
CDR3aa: CASSPIQGANYGYTF

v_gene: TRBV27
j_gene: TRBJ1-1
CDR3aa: CASRRTGRTAEAFF

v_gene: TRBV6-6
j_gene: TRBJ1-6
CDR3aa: CASLKDRGDSPLHF

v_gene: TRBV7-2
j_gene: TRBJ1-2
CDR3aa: CASNLRDRGGYTF

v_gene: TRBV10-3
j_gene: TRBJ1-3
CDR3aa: CASYHLTGAGNTIYF

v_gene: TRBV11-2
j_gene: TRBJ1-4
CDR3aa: CASSTPGGGKLFF

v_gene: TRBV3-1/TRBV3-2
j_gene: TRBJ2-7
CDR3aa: CASSLGGVFYEQYF

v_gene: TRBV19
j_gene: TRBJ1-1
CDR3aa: CASSWGDDLNTEAFF

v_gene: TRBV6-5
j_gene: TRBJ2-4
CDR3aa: CASSPTRNIQYF

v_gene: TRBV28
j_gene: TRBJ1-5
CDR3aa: CASNLRDRLSQPQHF

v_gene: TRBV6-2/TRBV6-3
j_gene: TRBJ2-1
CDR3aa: CASSFEGQGMFNEQFF

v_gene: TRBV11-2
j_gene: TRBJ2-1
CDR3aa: CASSPPLAAEQFF

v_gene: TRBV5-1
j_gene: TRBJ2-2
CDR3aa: CASKTGNTGELFF

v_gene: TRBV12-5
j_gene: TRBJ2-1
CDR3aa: CASATGGRAYEQFF

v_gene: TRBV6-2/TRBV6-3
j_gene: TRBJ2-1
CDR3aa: CASSPLTSGSKNEQFF

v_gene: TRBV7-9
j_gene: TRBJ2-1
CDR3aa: CASSSVAGGPYNEQFF